The 20 T cell receptor beta chains given below trace back to one sample, sequenced in a study of T cell repertoires in cytomegalovirus infection. TCRdb redid the calling of the reads with MiXCR, one entry per CDR3 protein. The sample includes roughly 720,000 distinct CDR3 sequences, 35% to 40% of them seen just once. The material sequenced was PBMCs. These receptors all stem from a human donor in good health (CMV status not recorded). Some clones in this sample may be carry-over from other donors' samples.

This clonotype was seen a few times. The chain joins TRBV19 to TRBJ2-7; D is unresolved. The V gene lost 9 bases and the J gene lost 6 bases, with 18 bases spanning the gap. The CDR3 consists of 13 residues. Germline lookup yields CDR1 LNHDA and CDR2 SQIVND (reference sequence). The CDR3 spells CARPPTVPVEQYF. CDR3 nucleotide sequence: TGTGCCAGACCCCCGACGGTCCCTGTCGAGCAGTACTTC.

This clonotype was found a few times. The chain couples TRBV6-2 or TRBV6-3 to TRBJ2-1; 7 bases align to TRBD1. From germline, CDR1 is MNHEY and CDR2 SVGEGT. The CDR3 totals 12 residues. Trimming removed 6 bases from V and 7 bases from J; junction bases left unmatched: 3. CDR3 amino acids: CASSDRVNEQFF. The CDR3 DNA sequence: TGTGCCAGCAGCGACAGGGTAAATGAGCAGTTCTTC.

This clonotype occurred a few times. The CDR3 here is CASSLALRGREAFF. CDR3 coding DNA: TGTGCCAGCAGCTTAGCTTTAAGGGGGCGTGAAGCTTTCTTT. J is TRBJ1-1 and V is TRBV7-2; 7 bases agree with TRBD1. The V and J ends lost 0 bases and 7 bases, in that order; junction bases with no gene match: 5. This CDR3 is 14 amino acids long. Germline CDR1 SGHTA, CDR2 FQGNSA.

Remarks on this clonotype: A read error may account for a junction end that differs from germline. This chain connects TRBV15 to TRBJ2-5; D tentatively fits TRBD1 or TRBD2 (5 bases each). CDR3 length: 12 residues. Germline V gene lookup returns CDR1 LNHNV and CDR2 YYDKDF (reference sequence). The CDR3 is CATSREGETQCF. As DNA, the CDR3 is TGTGCCACCAGCAGAGAGGGGGAGACCCAGTGCTTC.

A remark on this clonotype: This clone may be a read error of a much larger clone one base away. The gene calls are TRBV12-3 or TRBV12-4 and TRBJ1-2; D gene ambiguous. Trimming stripped 9 bases from V and 9 bases from J, with 17 bases between. The CDR3 covers 12 residues. The DNA for the CDR3 is TGTGCCAGAAGTGTCTCCGTCTACAGCTACACCTTC. This translates into CARSVSVYSYTF.

This clonotype was observed a single time. The chain links TRBV6-5 to TRBJ1-6; TRBD1 matches 12 bases. The CDR3 runs 17 residues. J lost 8 bases, V lost 0 bases, and 5 bases had no gene match. Germline assignment: CDR1 MNHEY and CDR2 SVGAGI. CDR3 DNA sequence: TGTGCCAGCAGTTACTCGGGACAGGGGGCAACTGATTCACCCCTCCACTTT. Residues: CASSYSGQGATDSPLHF.

The V gene is TRBV19, the J gene TRBJ2-3; either TRBD1 or TRBD2 may fit D (5 bases each). The CDR3 spans 18 residues. Trimming left V 6 bases short and J 0 bases short, with 22 bases between. Germline CDR1 reads LNHDA; CDR2 reads SQIVND (reference sequence). In DNA form, the CDR3 reads TGTGCCAGTAGACCCATTGCCCGGGACGGCGCTAGCACAGATACGCAGTATTTT. This gives the protein CASRPIARDGASTDTQYF.

This chain joins TRBV2 and TRBJ2-7; 9 bases fit TRBD1. The CDR3 runs 15 residues. Germline V lookup: CDR1 SNHLY, CDR2 FYNNEI. Trimming at V came to 8 bases and at J to 6 bases, leaving 14 bases not matched to a gene. The CDR3 loop reads CASSTDRGGPAEQYF. CDR3 nucleotides: TGTGCCAGCTCAACCGACAGGGGGGGACCGGCCGAGCAGTACTTC.

In this sample, this clonotype turned up a few times. The V and J genes are TRBV5-1 and TRBJ2-7; 9 bases line up with TRBD2. Trimming took 3 bases from V and 0 from J; bases not matched to a gene: 4. Germline CDR1 SGHRS, CDR2 YFSETQ. The CDR3 loop spans 15 amino acids. CDR3 sequence (DNA): TGCGCCAGCAGCTACATAGCGGGAGCCTCCTACGAGCAGTACTTC. Residues: CASSYIAGASYEQYF.

A note on this clonotype: This may come from a read error, since a much larger clone is one base off. The conserved phenylalanine or tryptophan normally closing the CDR3 is absent here, so this likely arose from a read error. This sequence joins TRBV7-2 and TRBJ2-1, with 15 bases matching TRBD2. CDR1 is SGHTA and CDR2 is FQGNSA in the germline V gene. The CDR3 covers 16 residues. V shed 5 bases, J shed 9 bases, and the junction held 8 bases outside the gene matches. CDR3 DNA: TGTGCCAGCAGCCGAAGCGGACTAGCGGGGGGGGGTGAGCAGTTCTTA. It is translated as CASSRSGLAGGGEQFL.

The rearrangement joins TRBV5-6 to TRBJ2-7, with TRBD2 identical over 15 bases. Germline values: CDR1 SGHDT, CDR2 YYEEEE. The CDR3 contains 17 residues. V gave up 1 base and J gave up 6 bases; unmatched junction bases: 8. CDR3 DNA: TGTGCCAGCAGCTTGAGTATTTGGACTAGCGGGAGGGGCGAGCAGTACTTC. It codes for CASSLSIWTSGRGEQYF.

This clonotype has more than one count but fewer than ten. This chain uses TRBV3-1 with TRBJ1-1, with D hard to call. Germline-derived CDR1 and CDR2 are LGHDT and YNNKEL (reference sequence). V lost 1 base and J 8 bases, leaving 14 bases between the germline ends. The length of the CDR3 is 14 residues. The CDR3 nucleotides are TGTGCCAGCAGCCAAGGCAGTAACCCTCGCGAAGCTTTCTTT. Translation: CASSQGSNPREAFF.

This clonotype was observed a few times. CDR3 in amino acids: CATRNFEDKNIQYF. The CDR3 DNA follows: TGTGCCACCAGGAACTTTGAGGACAAAAACATTCAGTACTTC. This chain joins TRBV28 and TRBJ2-4; D not resolved. CDR1 MDHEN and CDR2 SYDVKM come from the germline V gene. The CDR3 runs to 14 residues. V gave up 10 bases and J gave up 3 bases, with 16 bases separating them.

This clonotype was counted at least ten times. The chain uses TRBV7-2 and TRBJ2-7; TRBD2 matches 10 bases. V gave up 4 bases and J gave up 3 bases; unmatched junction bases: 6. Germline loops: CDR1 SGHTA, CDR2 FQGNSA. This CDR3 is 15 amino acids long. CDR3 in amino acids: CASSSRRLAGYEQYF. The CDR3 DNA follows: TGTGCCAGCAGCTCCCGCCGACTAGCGGGCTACGAGCAGTACTTC.

V usage is TRBV5-8 and J usage is TRBJ2-3; D not certain. V lost 1 base and J lost 1, with 10 bases in between. The CDR3 contains 15 residues. CDR1 and CDR2 (germline): SGHTS, YDEGEE. The CDR3 nucleotides read TGTGCCAGCAGCTTGCGGATTCGGGGCACAGATACGCAGTATTTT. Its translation: CASSLRIRGTDTQYF.

The rearrangement links TRBV20-1 to TRBJ2-3; TRBD2 matches at 8 bases. Unmatched junction bases numbered 19, after V lost 5 bases and J lost 3 bases. Germline V gives CDR1 DFQATT, CDR2 SNEGSKA (reference sequence). This CDR3 region has 18 residues. CDR3: CSAPGGSGTRGPTDTQYF. In DNA, the CDR3 is TGCAGTGCTCCCGGTGGTAGCGGGACGAGAGGTCCTACAGATACGCAGTATTTT.

The table lists this clonotype with a few counts. V is TRBV19 and J is TRBJ1-5; 9 nucleotides align to TRBD1. V was pared by 5 bases and J by 6 bases, with 11 bases of the junction left unmatched. The CDR3 sequence is 16 residues long. In germline, CDR1 is LNHDA, CDR2 SQIVND (reference sequence). The CDR3 reads CASSHRGQGFSQPQHF. As DNA, the CDR3 is TGTGCCAGTAGTCACCGGGGACAGGGTTTTAGTCAGCCCCAGCATTTT.

The chain employs TRBV6-5 and TRBJ1-2; a weak D match, TRBD1 (6 bases). Germline values: CDR1 MNHEY, CDR2 SVGAGI. Between the trimmed V and J ends, which lost 2 bases and 2 bases, there was a span of 9 bases. The CDR3 is 14 amino acids. The CDR3 DNA follows: TGTGCCAGCAGTTACCGCGGGGGCAACTATGGCTACACCTTC. As protein: CASSYRGGNYGYTF.

The chain is built from TRBV4-1 and TRBJ2-7, with D perhaps TRBD1 or TRBD2 (5 bases each). This CDR3 contains 15 residues. Trimming removed 4 bases from V and 1 base from J, with 14 bases in between. Germline V gene lookup returns CDR1 MGHRA and CDR2 YSYEKL. The CDR3: CASSPRDGVSYEQYF. CDR3 nucleotide sequence: TGCGCCAGCAGCCCCCGGGACGGTGTATCCTACGAGCAGTACTTC.

A single count supports this clonotype. The junction departs from germline at one end; a sequencing error may be responsible. The chain carries TRBV10-3 and TRBJ2-1, with 10 bases identical to TRBD2. Germline V gene lookup returns CDR1 ENHRY and CDR2 SYGVKD. This CDR3 contains 16 residues. The CDR3 sequence: CAIRESSGGGLNEQLF. The CDR3 DNA reads TGTGCCATCAGAGAATCTAGCGGGGGAGGTTTAAATGAGCAGTTATTC.